The table lists the clone carrying this TCR beta chain with many counts. Its antigen is not known. This record comes from a study of CD8 T cells in ankylosing spondylitis. Whole-study findings and limits: Ankylosing spondylitis blood appeared to carry a characteristic TCR beta motif of several highly homologous variants.

The TCR beta libraries were generated through quantitative 5'-RACE incorporating molecular barcodes. TCRdb re-called the 5' RACE reads through MiXCR, storing one row per CDR3 protein. Of 50,000 to 75,000 distinct CDR3 sequences listed, 6.2% are singletons. Germline CDR1 reads SGHVS; CDR2 reads FNYEAQ. V lost 6 bases, J lost 7 bases, and 11 bases stayed unmatched. This CDR3 region has 16 residues. Sequenced material: synovial fluid, either unsorted or a sorted T cell fraction (not recorded which). The chain joins TRBV7-6 to TRBJ2-2, with TRBD2 matching over 10 bases. The TCR sequence derives from a male donor with ankylosing spondylitis. CDR3: CASRSSSGSDHGELFF. The CDR3 nucleotides are TGTGCCAGCAGATCTTCTAGCGGGAGTGATCACGGGGAGCTGTTTTTT.